A single sample is the source of the 16 T cell receptor beta chains below, sequenced in a study of T cell responses to AZD1222 COVID-19 vaccine. Data came from immunoSEQ multiplex PCR; TCRdb stores just in-frame clones and leaves some out. The data contain 150,000 to 200,000 clones, about 90% of them singletons. Sequences were derived from peripheral blood, sampled 28 days after the second AZD1222 dose. The receptors come from an adult who received the AZD1222 COVID-19 vaccine.

The chain carries TRBV5-1 and TRBJ2-7; TRBD1 agrees at 10 bases. CDR3 length equals 13 residues. The germline CDR1 and CDR2 sequences are SGHRS and YFSETQ. The trim removed 4 bases at V and 5 bases at J, leaving 3 bases unmatched. The CDR3 nucleotides are TGCGCCAGCAGCCTGGGACAGGGGAACGAGCAGTACTTC. Translation: CASSLGQGNEQYF. Supplemented by reference TRBV5-1 and TRBJ2-7, the full variable domain reads KAGVTQTPRYLIKTRGQQVTLSCSPISGHRSVSWYQQTPGQGLQFLFEYFSETQRNKGNFPGRFSGRQFSNSRSEMNVSTLELGDSALYLCASSLGQGNEQYFGPGTRLTVT.

V gene TRBV2 combines with J gene TRBJ2-1; D not resolved. The CDR3 is made up of 13 amino acids. V dropped 3 bases and J dropped 1 base, with 4 bases sitting between them. In germline, CDR1 is SNHLY, CDR2 FYNNEI. CDR3 region: CASSDVSYNEQFF. For the CDR3, the DNA is TGTGCCAGCAGTGATGTATCCTACAATGAGCAGTTCTTC.

This chain connects TRBV29-1 to TRBJ2-3; tentatively, D is TRBD1 (6 bases). CDR3 size: 12 residues. CDR1 and CDR2 (germline): SQVTM, ANQGSEA. V gave up 3 bases and J gave up 5 bases, with 9 bases separating them. The CDR3 is CSVDRGQDTQYF. The CDR3 DNA is TGCAGCGTTGATAGGGGACAAGATACGCAGTATTTT.

This chain joins TRBV12-3 or TRBV12-4 and TRBJ1-1; tentative D call: TRBD1 (6 bases). V was clipped by 3 bases and J by 5 bases, with 10 bases between them. CDR3 length: 13 residues. The CDR3 spells CASSFQGKTEAFF. CDR3 DNA sequence: TGTGCCAGCAGTTTTCAGGGGAAGACTGAAGCTTTCTTT.

The rearrangement uses TRBV4-1 and TRBJ2-1, with TRBD1 identical over 7 bases. This CDR3 has 15 amino acids. Losses at the gene ends were 2 bases for V and 9 bases for J; bases not matched to a gene: 10. Germline V lookup: CDR1 MGHRA, CDR2 YSYEKL. The CDR3 here is CASSQHAKGAGEQFF. The CDR3 nucleotides read TGCGCCAGCAGCCAACATGCAAAGGGGGCTGGTGAGCAGTTCTTC.

The rearrangement uses TRBV12-5 and TRBJ1-6; D gene ambiguous. This CDR3 is 15 amino acids long. Germline CDR1 is LGHNT and CDR2 is FRNRAP. V lost 0 bases and J 5 bases, leaving 8 bases between the germline ends. This chain's CDR3 is CASGLVGNHNSPLHF. The CDR3 DNA is TGTGCTAGTGGTTTGGTAGGGAACCATAATTCACCCCTCCACTTT.

This chain links TRBV7-2 with TRBJ2-5; a weak D match, TRBD2 (6 bases). This CDR3 has 15 residues. V lost 5 bases, J lost 5 bases, and 18 bases lay in between. Per germline, CDR1 SGHTA and CDR2 FQGNSA. The CDR3 here is CASSRGNVEVETQYF. The CDR3 DNA follows: TGTGCCAGCAGCCGGGGGAACGTAGAGGTGGAGACCCAGTACTTC.

This clone came up once. The genes are TRBV5-1 and TRBJ2-7; possibly TRBD2 for D (5 bases). With 2 bases removed from V and 2 bases from J, the gap between germline ends came to 11 bases. The CDR3 runs to 14 residues. Germline loops: CDR1 SGHRS, CDR2 YFSETQ. In nucleotides, the CDR3 is TGCGCCAGCAGCTTCCGGGATAGCACCTACGAGCAGTACTTC. Encoded protein: CASSFRDSTYEQYF.

The chain joins TRBV5-6 to TRBJ2-3; D unclear. This CDR3 has 13 residues. CDR1 is SGHDT and CDR2 is YYEEEE in the germline V gene. V shed 0 bases and J shed 4 bases, with 6 bases lying between them. CDR3: CASSLASADTQYF. Here the CDR3 DNA reads TGTGCCAGCAGCTTGGCATCGGCAGATACGCAGTATTTT.

The rearrangement uses TRBV28 and TRBJ2-7; 8 bases are a match to TRBD1. This CDR3 has 17 residues. V shed 2 bases, J shed 2 bases, and the junction held 11 bases outside the gene matches. Germline values: CDR1 MDHEN, CDR2 SYDVKM. CDR3 region: CASSLAGRQGQTYEQYF. As DNA, the CDR3 is TGTGCCAGCAGTTTAGCCGGGCGACAGGGGCAGACCTACGAGCAGTACTTC.

This sequence joins TRBV5-1 and TRBJ2-2; TRBD1 is a possible D gene (5 bases). CDR3 length: 15 residues. Germline V gene sequence: CDR1 SGHRS, CDR2 YFSETQ. V gave up 1 base and J gave up 6 bases, with 13 bases separating them. The CDR3 loop reads CASSLLQDGAGELFF. CDR3 DNA: TGCGCCAGCAGCTTGTTACAGGATGGGGCCGGGGAGCTGTTTTTT.

A single count supports this clone. This rearrangement joins TRBV20-1 to TRBJ1-2, with TRBD1 matching over 8 bases. The CDR3 runs 16 residues. Germline V lookup: CDR1 DFQATT, CDR2 SNEGSKA (reference sequence). Losses at the gene ends were 3 bases for V and 3 bases for J; bases not matched to a gene: 12. The CDR3 protein is CSASSMDRAFYYGYTF. CDR3 bases: TGCAGTGCTAGTTCTATGGACAGGGCCTTTTACTATGGCTACACCTTC.

This chain uses TRBV19 with TRBJ2-6; D possibly corresponds to TRBD1 (6 bases). V gave up 4 bases and J gave up 0 bases, with 13 bases separating them. CDR1 and CDR2 (germline): LNHDA, SQIVND (reference sequence). The CDR3 sequence is 17 residues long. In DNA form, the CDR3 reads TGTGCCAGTAGTAGGGACATGTTCTTCTCTGGGGCCAACGTCCTGACTTTC. This sequence encodes CASSRDMFFSGANVLTF.

The V gene is TRBV12-3 or TRBV12-4, the J gene TRBJ2-3; 9 bases align to TRBD2. With 8 bases clipped from V and 8 bases from J, the junction kept 8 bases outside the gene matches. This CDR3 has 13 amino acids. CDR3: CASYGTSPTTQYF. The CDR3 DNA reads TGTGCCAGCTACGGGACTAGCCCTACTACGCAGTATTTT.

Regarding this clone: This specimen includes other DNA sequences encoding the same CDR3. CDR3 coding DNA: TGTGCCAGCAGTTTGGGGCGGGCCGGGCCCTCCTACGAGCAGTACTTC. Encoded protein: CASSLGRAGPSYEQYF. The chain employs TRBV27 and TRBJ2-7; D may match TRBD1 or TRBD2 (5 bases each). This CDR3 spans 16 amino acids. Germline-derived CDR1 and CDR2 are MNHEY and SMNVEV (reference sequence). Trimming cost V 3 bases and J 0 bases, with 15 bases left between them.

The chain combines TRBV18 with TRBJ2-5; 7 bases line up with TRBD2. This CDR3 has 15 residues. After removal of 3 bases from V and 4 bases from J, the junction contained 8 bases not matched to a gene. Germline V gene sequence: CDR1 KGHSH, CDR2 LQKENI. In DNA, the CDR3 is TGTGCCAGCTCACCGCAGGCGGGGGAGGCAGAGACCCAGTACTTC. The encoded protein is CASSPQAGEAETQYF.